This entry describes one TCR beta chain. Its antigen remains unidentified. This table comes from immunoSEQ multiplex PCR, and its TCRdb copy is limited to in-frame clones, with some not included. The sample lists about 67,000 clones, about four fifths occurring once. The data stem from a study of T cell responses to AZD1222 COVID-19 vaccine. Overall study findings and caveats: Per reports, nearly half of all spike-specific TCRs target regions that are unmutated in variants. Of the AZD1222 recipients, only five or six were seropositive at baseline.

The sequencing here drew on peripheral blood, taken 28 days after the second AZD1222 dose. This clonotype originated in an adult who received the AZD1222 COVID-19 vaccine.

The CDR3 sequence is CASGVVDEQYF. CDR3 nucleotide sequence: TGTGCCAGTGGGGTTGTCGACGAGCAGTACTTC. The chain combines TRBV27 with TRBJ2-7, with D hard to call. This CDR3 contains 11 residues. Germline CDR1 reads MNHEY; CDR2 reads SMNVEV (reference sequence). The germline V and J ends were trimmed by 9 bases and 5 bases, with 11 bases remaining between them.